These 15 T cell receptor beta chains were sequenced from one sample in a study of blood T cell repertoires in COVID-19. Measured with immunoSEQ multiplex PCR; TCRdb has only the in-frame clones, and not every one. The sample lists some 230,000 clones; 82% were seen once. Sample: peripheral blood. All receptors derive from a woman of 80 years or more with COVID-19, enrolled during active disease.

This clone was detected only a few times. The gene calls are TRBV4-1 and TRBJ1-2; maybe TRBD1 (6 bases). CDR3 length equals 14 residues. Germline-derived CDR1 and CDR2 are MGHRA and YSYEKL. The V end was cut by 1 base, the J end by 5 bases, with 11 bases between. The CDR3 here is CASSQAGGPYGYTF. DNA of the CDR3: TGCGCCAGCAGCCAAGCGGGGGGGCCTTATGGCTACACCTTC.

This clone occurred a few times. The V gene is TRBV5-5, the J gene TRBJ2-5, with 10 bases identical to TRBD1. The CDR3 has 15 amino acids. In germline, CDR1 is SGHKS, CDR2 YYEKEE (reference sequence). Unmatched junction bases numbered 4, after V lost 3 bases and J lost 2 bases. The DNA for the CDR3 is TGTGCCAGCAGCTGGGACAGGGGCCGGCAAGAGACCCAGTACTTC. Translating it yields CASSWDRGRQETQYF. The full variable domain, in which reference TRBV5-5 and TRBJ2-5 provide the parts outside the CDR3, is DAGVTQSPTHLIKTRGQQVTLRCSPISGHKSVSWYQQVLGQGPQFIFQYYEKEERGRGNFPDRFSARQFPNYSSELNVNALLLGDSALYLCASSWDRGRQETQYFGPGTRLLVL.

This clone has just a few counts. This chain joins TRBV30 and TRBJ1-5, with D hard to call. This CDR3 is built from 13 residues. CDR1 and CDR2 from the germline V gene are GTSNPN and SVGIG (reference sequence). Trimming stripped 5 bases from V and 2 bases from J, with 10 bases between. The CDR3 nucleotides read TGTGCCTGGCGAGCCCGGGGCAATCAGCCCCAGCATTTT. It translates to CAWRARGNQPQHF.

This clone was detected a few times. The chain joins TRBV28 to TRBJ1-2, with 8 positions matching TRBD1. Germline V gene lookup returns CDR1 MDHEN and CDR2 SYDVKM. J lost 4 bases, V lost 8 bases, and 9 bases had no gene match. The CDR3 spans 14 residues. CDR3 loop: CASRSHRGIYGYTF. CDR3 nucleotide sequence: TGTGCCAGCCGCTCCCACAGGGGGATCTATGGCTACACCTTC.

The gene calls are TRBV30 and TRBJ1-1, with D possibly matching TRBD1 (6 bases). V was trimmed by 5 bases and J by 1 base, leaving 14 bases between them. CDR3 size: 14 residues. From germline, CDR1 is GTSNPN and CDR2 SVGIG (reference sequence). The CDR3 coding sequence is TGTGCCTGGCTCCCGAGACAGGCGAACACTGAAGCTTTCTTT. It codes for CAWLPRQANTEAFF.

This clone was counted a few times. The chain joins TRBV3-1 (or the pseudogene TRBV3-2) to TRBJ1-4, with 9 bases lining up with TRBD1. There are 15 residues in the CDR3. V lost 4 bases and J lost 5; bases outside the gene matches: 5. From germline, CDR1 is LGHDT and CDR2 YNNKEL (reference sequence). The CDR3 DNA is TGTGCCAGCAGCCCTCGGGACAGGGTAAATGAAAAACTGTTTTTT. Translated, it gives CASSPRDRVNEKLFF.

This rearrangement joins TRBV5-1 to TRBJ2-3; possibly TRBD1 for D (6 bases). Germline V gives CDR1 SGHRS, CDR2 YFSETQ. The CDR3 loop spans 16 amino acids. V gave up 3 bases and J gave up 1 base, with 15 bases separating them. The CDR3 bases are TGCGCCAGCAGCTGGAACGGCAGGGGTGGCACAGATACGCAGTATTTT. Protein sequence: CASSWNGRGGTDTQYF.

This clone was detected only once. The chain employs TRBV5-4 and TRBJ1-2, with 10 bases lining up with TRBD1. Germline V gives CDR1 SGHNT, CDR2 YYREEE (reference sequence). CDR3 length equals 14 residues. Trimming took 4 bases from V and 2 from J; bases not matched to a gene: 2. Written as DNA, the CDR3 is TGTGCCAGCAGCGACAGGGGGCGGAACTATGGCTACACCTTC. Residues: CASSDRGRNYGYTF.

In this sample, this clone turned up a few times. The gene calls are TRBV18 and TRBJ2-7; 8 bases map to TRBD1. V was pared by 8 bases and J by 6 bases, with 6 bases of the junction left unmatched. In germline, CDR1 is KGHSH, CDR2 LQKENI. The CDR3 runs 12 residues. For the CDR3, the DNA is TGTGCCAGCAAAACAGGGGGTGGCGAGCAGTACTTC. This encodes CASKTGGGEQYF.

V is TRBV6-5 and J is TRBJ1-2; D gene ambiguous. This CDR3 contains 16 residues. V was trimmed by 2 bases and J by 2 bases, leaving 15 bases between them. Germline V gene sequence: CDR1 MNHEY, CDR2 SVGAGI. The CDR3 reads CASSYKLSGHNYGYTF. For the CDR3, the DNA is TGTGCCAGCAGTTACAAGCTGTCAGGTCACAACTATGGCTACACCTTC.

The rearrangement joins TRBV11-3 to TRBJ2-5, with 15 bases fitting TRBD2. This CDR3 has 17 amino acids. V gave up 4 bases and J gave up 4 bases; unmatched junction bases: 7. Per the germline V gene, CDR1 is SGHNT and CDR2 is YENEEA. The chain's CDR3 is CASSSGLAGGLGETQYF. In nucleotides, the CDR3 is TGTGCCAGCAGCTCGGGACTAGCGGGGGGCCTAGGAGAGACCCAGTACTTC.

This CDR3 reads CASKSQGKETQYF. DNA for the CDR3: TGTGCCAGCAAATCACAGGGGAAAGAGACCCAGTACTTC. The V gene is TRBV28, the J gene TRBJ2-5; 7 bases agree with TRBD1. Germline trimming cut 7 bases from V and 3 bases from J; bases unmatched to any gene: 5. Germline CDR1 is MDHEN and CDR2 is SYDVKM. The CDR3 runs 13 residues.

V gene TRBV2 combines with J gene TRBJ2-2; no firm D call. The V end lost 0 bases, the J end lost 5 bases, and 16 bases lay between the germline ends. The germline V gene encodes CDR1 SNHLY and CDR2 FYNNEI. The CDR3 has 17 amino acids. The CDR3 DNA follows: TGTGCCAGCAGTGAAGCGAACTCCAACCGACTTACCGGGGAGCTGTTTTTT. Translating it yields CASSEANSNRLTGELFF.

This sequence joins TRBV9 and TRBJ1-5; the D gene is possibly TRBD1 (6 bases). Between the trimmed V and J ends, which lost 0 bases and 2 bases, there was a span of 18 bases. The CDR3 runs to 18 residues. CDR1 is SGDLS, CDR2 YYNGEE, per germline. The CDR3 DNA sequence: TGTGCCAGCAGCGTAGCTCGGACAGAACGAGAGGGCAATCAGCCCCAGCATTTT. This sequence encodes CASSVARTEREGNQPQHF.

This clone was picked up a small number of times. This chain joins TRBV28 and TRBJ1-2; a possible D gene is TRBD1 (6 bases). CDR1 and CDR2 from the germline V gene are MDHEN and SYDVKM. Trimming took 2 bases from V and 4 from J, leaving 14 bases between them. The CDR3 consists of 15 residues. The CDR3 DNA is TGTGCCAGCAGTTTACCACAGGGTCCTTTCTATGGCTACACCTTC. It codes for CASSLPQGPFYGYTF.